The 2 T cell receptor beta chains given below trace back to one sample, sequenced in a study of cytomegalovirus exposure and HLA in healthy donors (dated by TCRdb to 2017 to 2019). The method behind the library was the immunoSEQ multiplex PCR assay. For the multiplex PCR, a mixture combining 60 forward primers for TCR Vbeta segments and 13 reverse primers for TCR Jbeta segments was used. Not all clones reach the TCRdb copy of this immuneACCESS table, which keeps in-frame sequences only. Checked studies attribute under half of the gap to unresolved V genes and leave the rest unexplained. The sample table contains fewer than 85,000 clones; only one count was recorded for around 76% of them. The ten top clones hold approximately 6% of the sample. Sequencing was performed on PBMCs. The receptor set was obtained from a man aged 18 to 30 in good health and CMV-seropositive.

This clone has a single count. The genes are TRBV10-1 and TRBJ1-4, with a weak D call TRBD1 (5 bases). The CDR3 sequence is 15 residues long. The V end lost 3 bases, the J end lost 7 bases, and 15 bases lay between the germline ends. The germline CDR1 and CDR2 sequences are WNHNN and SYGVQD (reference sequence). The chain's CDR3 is CASSEFAGKGEKLFF. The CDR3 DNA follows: TGCGCCAGCAGTGAATTCGCAGGGAAGGGTGAAAAACTGTTTTTT.

This chain's CDR3 is CASARDRGDEQYF. The CDR3 DNA follows: TGTGCCAGCGCCCGGGACAGGGGAGATGAGCAGTACTTC. This sequence joins TRBV5-6 and TRBJ2-7; 10 nucleotides line up with TRBD1. CDR1 SGHDT and CDR2 YYEEEE come from the germline V gene. Trimming removed 7 bases from V and 7 bases from J; junction bases left unmatched: 8. This CDR3 comprises 13 residues.